The 3 T cell receptor beta chains presented below share a single source sample, sequenced in a study of high-grade serous ovarian cancer treatment subgroups. Tumor samples were taken before definitive surgery or chemotherapy. The method was immunoSEQ multiplex PCR; TCRdb's version includes in-frame clones alone and lacks a portion of them. The sample carries under 10,000 clones, 76% recorded once. The material sequenced was tumor tissue. The receptors were gathered from a human donor with high-grade serous ovarian cancer.

The chain recombines TRBV7-9 with TRBJ1-4; D is unresolved. This CDR3 contains 11 residues. V was cut by 4 bases and J by 10 bases, with 7 bases left in between. Germline CDR1 is SEHNR and CDR2 is FQNEAQ (reference sequence). The CDR3 nucleotides read TGTGCCAGCAGCTCCGCAGGAAAACTGTTTTTT. This encodes CASSSAGKLFF.

The rearrangement uses TRBV2 and TRBJ1-1; TRBD1 matches at 9 bases. The CDR3 length is 13 residues. In germline, CDR1 is SNHLY, CDR2 FYNNEI. J gave up 5 bases and V 5 bases, and 3 bases lay outside the gene matches. CDR3 sequence: CASSRDRETEAFF. CDR3 nucleotides: TGTGCCAGCAGTCGGGACAGGGAAACTGAAGCTTTCTTT.

The chain uses TRBV7-9 and TRBJ1-2, with D possibly TRBD1 on 6 matching bases. The CDR3 is 13 amino acids. Germline assignment: CDR1 SEHNR and CDR2 FQNEAQ (reference sequence). The V end was cut by 1 base, the J end by 8 bases, with 11 bases between. CDR3 amino acids: CASSLGGGRGYTF. CDR3 in DNA: TGTGCCAGCAGCTTAGGAGGGGGTCGGGGCTACACCTTC.